The clone carrying this TCR beta chain was picked up a small number of times. Its antigen is still unknown. MiXCR, run by TCRdb on the reads, gives a single entry per CDR3 protein. The sample lists more than 20,000 distinct CDR3 sequences, around 40% occurring once. The data derive from a study of T cell repertoires in cytomegalovirus infection. Study-level information: CMV epitopes in the study were HLA-C-restricted (recently identified) and HLA-B-restricted (well studied). Public TCR beta signatures provided an indication of both CMV infection and a matching HLA type. Whole-study results and caveats: Within the response measured ex vivo, HLA-C-restricted CMV-specific TCR beta clonotypes were dominant. There were carriers of CMV plus the relevant HLA, and cumulative public TCR beta family frequency identified them.

CDR1 and CDR2 (germline): MNHEY, SVGAGI. V lost 0 bases, J lost 7 bases, and 12 bases lay in between. The CDR3 extends over 14 amino acids. The source was CD8+ T cells from cultured PBMCs, collected from culture after CMV antigen stimulation. The TCR was taken from a human donor in good health (CMV status not recorded). Some clones in this sample may be carry-over from other donors' samples. J is TRBJ1-2 and V is TRBV6-5; D gene unclear. The CDR3 nucleotides are TGTGCCAGCAGTTACTCGAGTACGGCGGTTGGCTACACCTTC. Translation gives CASSYSSTAVGYTF.